Listed here are 6 T cell receptor beta chains from one sample, sequenced in a study of T-cell reconstitution after alpha-beta-depleted transplantation in children. Unique molecular identifiers were incorporated into the prepared TCRbeta library. One entry per CDR3 protein results from TCRdb running MiXCR on the PCR reads. The table lists a few hundred thousand distinct CDR3 sequences, over 10% of them singletons. Sample: PBMCs, mostly from graft donor cells, taken 360 days after TCRalphabeta/CD19-depleted stem cell transplant. All receptors come from a male patient under 18 who had a stem cell transplant for acute myeloid leukemia, so the T cells may come from the graft donor.

This clonotype was seen a handful of times. V is TRBV4-3 and J is TRBJ2-5; the match to TRBD1 covers 7 bases. This CDR3 is built from 15 residues. V lost 4 bases, J lost 2 bases, and 7 bases stayed unmatched. CDR1 LGHNA and CDR2 YSLEER come from the germline V gene. The CDR3 DNA reads TGCGCCAGCAGCCTCCTCGGACAGGCACAAGAGACCCAGTACTTC. This sequence encodes CASSLLGQAQETQYF.

There are many counts of this clonotype. The CDR3 loop reads CASSFWGQGFDEQYF. The CDR3 DNA reads as TGCGCCAGCAGCTTTTGGGGACAGGGGTTCGACGAGCAGTACTTC. The chain links TRBV5-1 to TRBJ2-7, with 10 bases aligning to TRBD1. Per the germline V gene, CDR1 is SGHRS and CDR2 is YFSETQ. J was trimmed by 5 bases and V by 2 bases; bases with no gene match: 7. This CDR3 region has 15 residues.

The chain is built from TRBV27 and TRBJ2-7; no firm D call. The CDR3 has 19 residues. Per germline, CDR1 MNHEY and CDR2 SMNVEV (reference sequence). With 5 bases removed from V and 3 bases from J, the gap between germline ends came to 29 bases. CDR3 nucleotide sequence: TGTGCCAGCAGTCCCTCGACACCCTACCGAATATCCCCCCACTACGAGCAGTACTTC. Residues: CASSPSTPYRISPHYEQYF.

The chain recombines TRBV7-8 with TRBJ2-1; either TRBD1 or TRBD2 may fit D (6 bases each). Germline CDR1 SGHVS, CDR2 FQNEAQ. Trimming removed 1 base from V and 8 bases from J, with 12 bases in between. The CDR3 extends over 14 amino acids. The CDR3 loop is CASSLEGGSDEQFF. The CDR3 DNA is TGTGCCAGCAGCTTAGAGGGGGGCTCAGATGAGCAGTTCTTC.

This clonotype was counted at least ten times. This chain joins TRBV2 and TRBJ2-3; 7 bases are shared with TRBD1. The germline V gene encodes CDR1 SNHLY and CDR2 FYNNEI. The CDR3 covers 15 residues. The V gene end was trimmed by 6 bases and the J gene end by 0 bases; junction bases not matched to a gene: 6. DNA for the CDR3: TGTGCCAGCAGCCTACCGGGACAGAGCACAGATACGCAGTATTTT. This sequence encodes CASSLPGQSTDTQYF. The whole variable domain, remainder taken from reference TRBV2 and TRBJ2-3, is EPEVTQTPSHQVTQMGQEVILRCVPISNHLYFYWYRQILGQKVEFLVSFYNNEISEKSEIFDDQFSVERPDGSNFTLKIRSTKLEDSAMYFCASSLPGQSTDTQYFGPGTRLTVL.

This clonotype was detected a few times. The chain links TRBV10-3 to TRBJ2-3, with a possible D match to TRBD2 (6 bases). Germline CDR1 reads ENHRY; CDR2 reads SYGVKD. The length of the CDR3 is 16 residues. V lost 6 bases and J 0 bases, leaving 16 bases between the germline ends. CDR3 nucleotides: TGTGCCATCAGCAAGAGAGCGGGCTCCAGCACAGATACGCAGTATTTT. Its protein is CAISKRAGSSTDTQYF.